Sequencing of this T cell receptor (beta chain) was carried out in a study of blood T cell repertoires in COVID-19. Authors' methods: Amplification of reference gene primers was used by the study to estimate nucleated cell counts. The assay was immunoSEQ multiplex PCR, and TCRdb's table has in-frame clones only and misses some. The V and J calls and the clone size are those of that table, but D and trimming were determined from the DNA. The sample includes about 260,000 clones, about 88% of them seen just once. The CDR3 extends over 15 amino acids. V lost 3 bases and J 5 bases, leaving 16 bases between the germline ends. Germline CDR1 LNHNV, CDR2 YYDKDF (reference sequence). Recruitment covered about 26 US areas and drew participants whose ages spanned roughly 18 to 100 years.

The clonotype comes from a woman in her forties or fifties who had recovered from COVID-19. Source material: PBMCs or T cells enriched from blood (not recorded which). V gene TRBV15 combines with J gene TRBJ1-2, with a possible D match to TRBD1 (5 bases). As DNA, the CDR3 is TGTGCCACCAGCAGTATACCCCAGGGATGGTATGGCTACACCTTC. Protein product: CATSSIPQGWYGYTF.